This TCR beta chain is drawn from a study of memory CD4+ T cells and cytomegalovirus serostatus. This clone has a single count. Its antigen is not known. Single viable CD3+CD4+CD8-CD45RO+ cells were sorted as the memory CD4+ T cells. Positive selection with CD4 microbeads enriched total CD4+ T cells. Notes on the study in general: The CMV-associated TCR signature appears largely within the CD4+ memory repertoire.

The assay was immunoSEQ multiplex PCR, and TCRdb's table has in-frame clones only and misses some. The sample contains over 50,000 clones, roughly four fifths of which appear only once. CDR3 length equals 18 residues. V gave up 6 bases and J gave up 8 bases; unmatched junction bases: 22. CDR1 and CDR2 (germline): MDHEN, SYDVKM. The sequenced sample was memory CD4+ T cells from blood. This receptor was identified in an adult in good health and CMV-seronegative. The chain joins TRBV28 to TRBJ1-2, with 9 bases lining up with TRBD1. As DNA, the CDR3 is TGTGCCAGCAGCAAGCGAGGGGGACAGGGTGCACCTATTCGGGGCTACACCTTC. Protein product: CASSKRGGQGAPIRGYTF.